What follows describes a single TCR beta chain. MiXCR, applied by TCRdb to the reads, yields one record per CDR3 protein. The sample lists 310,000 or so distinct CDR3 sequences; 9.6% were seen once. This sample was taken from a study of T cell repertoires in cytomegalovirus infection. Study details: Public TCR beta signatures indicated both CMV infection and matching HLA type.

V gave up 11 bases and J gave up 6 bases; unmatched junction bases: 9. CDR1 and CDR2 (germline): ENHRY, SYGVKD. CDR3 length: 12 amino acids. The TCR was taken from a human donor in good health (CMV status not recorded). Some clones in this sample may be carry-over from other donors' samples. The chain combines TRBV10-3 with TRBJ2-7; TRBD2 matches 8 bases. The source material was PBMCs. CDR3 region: CASREGTAEQYF. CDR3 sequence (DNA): TGTGCCTCCCGGGAGGGCACCGCCGAGCAGTACTTC.